A selection of T cell receptor beta chains follows, all from one sample in a study of blood T cells in healthy people across ages. MiXCR, run by TCRdb on the 5' RACE reads, gives a single entry per CDR3 protein. The sample shows 700,000 to 900,000 distinct CDR3 sequences, roughly 50% of them seen only once. The sequencing input was blood. The receptors here all came from a man older than 75 in good health. CDR3s include the opening cysteine and the closing phenylalanine or tryptophan. The D gene is left open where the match is weak. Clone size is not always given. Where it is, it says once, few, many or a class for expanded clones.

cdr3_nt: TGCAGTGCTAGAGCGGCGGGGTCAGGGCGACAAGAGACCCAGTACTTC
cdr3_aa: CSARAAGSGRQETQYF
d_call: .
v_call: TRBV20-1
clone_size: .
j_call: TRBJ2-5
cdr3_length: 16

cdr3_nt: TGTGCCAGCACAGGGGTCTCACAGGGCAGCTACGAGCAGTACTTC
cdr3_aa: CASTGVSQGSYEQYF
d_call: .
v_call: TRBV27
clone_size: many
j_call: TRBJ2-7
cdr3_length: 15

cdr3_nt: TGTGCCAGCAGCCACTCCCAAGTGAACGAGCAGTACTTC
cdr3_aa: CASSHSQVNEQYF
d_call: .
v_call: TRBV3-1
clone_size: few
j_call: TRBJ2-7
cdr3_length: 13

cdr3_nt: TGTGCCAGCAGGAACGGGACGCGACTTTACGAGCAGTACTTC
cdr3_aa: CASRNGTRLYEQYF
d_call: .
v_call: TRBV27
clone_size: .
j_call: TRBJ2-7
cdr3_length: 14

cdr3_nt: TGTGCCAGCACTTTCAGCGGGAGGGGGCGAGATACGCAGTATTTT
cdr3_aa: CASTFSGRGRDTQYF
d_call: TRBD2
v_call: TRBV2
clone_size: .
j_call: TRBJ2-3
cdr3_length: 15

cdr3_nt: TGTGCCAGCCTCCGCGCCGGTTATGGCTACACCTTC
cdr3_aa: CASLRAGYGYTF
d_call: .
v_call: TRBV27
clone_size: .
j_call: TRBJ1-2
cdr3_length: 12

cdr3_nt: TGTGCCAGCAGCAAAGAAGGGACCAATCAGCCCCAGCATTTT
cdr3_aa: CASSKEGTNQPQHF
d_call: .
v_call: TRBV3-1
clone_size: .
j_call: TRBJ1-5
cdr3_length: 14

cdr3_nt: TGTGCCAGCAGGGGACTAGCGGGAGTCCGTAGCACAGATACGCAGTATTTT
cdr3_aa: CASRGLAGVRSTDTQYF
d_call: TRBD2
v_call: TRBV2
clone_size: .
j_call: TRBJ2-3
cdr3_length: 17

cdr3_nt: TGTGCCAGCAGTTTCCTTTCGAGGGACGGGAGATACGAGCAGTACTTC
cdr3_aa: CASSFLSRDGRYEQYF
d_call: .
v_call: TRBV27
clone_size: few
j_call: TRBJ2-7
cdr3_length: 16

cdr3_nt: TGTGCCAGCACCTTACTTTCAGGGGCAGGTGGCTACACCTTC
cdr3_aa: CASTLLSGAGGYTF
d_call: .
v_call: TRBV3-1
clone_size: .
j_call: TRBJ1-2
cdr3_length: 14

cdr3_nt: TGTGCCAGCAGCTATAGCGGGAGCGGCAATGAGCAGTTCTTC
cdr3_aa: CASSYSGSGNEQFF
d_call: TRBD2
v_call: TRBV7-9
clone_size: .
j_call: TRBJ2-1
cdr3_length: 14

cdr3_nt: TGCGCCAGCAGCGACGACGGCGGGAGCTCCTACAATGAGCAGTTCTTC
cdr3_aa: CASSDDGGSSYNEQFF
d_call: TRBD2
v_call: TRBV5-1
clone_size: .
j_call: TRBJ2-1
cdr3_length: 16

cdr3_nt: TGTGCCAGCAGCAGTCGGGACACGGGGAGCAGATACGCGTATTTT
cdr3_aa: CASSSRDTGSRYAYF
d_call: .
v_call: TRBV5-4
clone_size: .
j_call: TRBJ2-3
cdr3_length: 15

cdr3_nt: .
cdr3_aa: CASSFLENTEAFF
d_call: .
v_call: TRBV2
clone_size: many
j_call: TRBJ1-1
cdr3_length: 13

cdr3_nt: TGCGCCAGCAGTGAGCTCGGACAGGGGTCCCAGTCTGAGCAGTTCTTC
cdr3_aa: CASSELGQGSQSEQFF
d_call: TRBD1
v_call: TRBV10-1
clone_size: few
j_call: TRBJ2-1
cdr3_length: 16

cdr3_nt: TGTGCCAGCAGCCAAGATGCGCGGGGTGAGCAGTACTTC
cdr3_aa: CASSQDARGEQYF
d_call: .
v_call: TRBV14
clone_size: .
j_call: TRBJ2-5
cdr3_length: 13

cdr3_nt: TGTGCCACCAGTGTAACAGATACGCAGTATTTT
cdr3_aa: CATSVTDTQYF
d_call: .
v_call: TRBV24-1
clone_size: .
j_call: TRBJ2-3
cdr3_length: 11

cdr3_nt: TGCAGTGCTAGAGATGCCGGGTGGCGCCTCGGAGAGCAGTACTTC
cdr3_aa: CSARDAGWRLGEQYF
d_call: .
v_call: TRBV20-1
clone_size: .
j_call: TRBJ2-5
cdr3_length: 15

cdr3_nt: TGTGCCAGCAGTTTACAGGGCCGCACCTACGAGCAGTACTTC
cdr3_aa: CASSLQGRTYEQYF
d_call: .
v_call: TRBV28
clone_size: many
j_call: TRBJ2-7
cdr3_length: 14

cdr3_nt: TGTGCCAGCAGTTTAGGGGGTTACGCGTATTTT
cdr3_aa: CASSLGGYAYF
d_call: .
v_call: TRBV12-3/TRBV12-4
clone_size: many
j_call: TRBJ2-3
cdr3_length: 11